What follows are 11 T cell receptor beta chains derived from one specimen sequenced in a study of spatial heterogeneity in lung cancer. Study-level points and caveats: Within tumors, counts of expanded alpha and beta TCRs tracked tumor mutation counts.

Using its own MiXCR run on the 5' RACE reads, TCRdb lists one record per CDR3 protein. Altogether about 5,600 distinct CDR3 sequences are present, roughly 8.2% being singletons, with the ten largest covering 28%. Time point here: sample taken at primary tumor resection. No cognate antigen is known for these TCRs. Sequenced here: lung tumor tissue, sampled at surgery. Source of these receptors: a female donor with early-stage non-small cell lung cancer.

This clonotype is labeled medium-sized. This beta chain is a stray read from a library made for alpha chains; its abundance is not meaningful. This chain connects TRBV6-1 to TRBJ1-2, with 8 bases lining up with TRBD1. Trimming cost V 0 bases and J 1 base; bases outside gene matches: 10. The germline V gene has CDR1 MNHNS and CDR2 SASEGT. This CDR3 region has 18 residues. The CDR3 is CASSEAQGASGLNYGYTF. DNA of the CDR3: TGTGCCAGCAGTGAAGCGCAGGGGGCGTCGGGACTTAACTATGGCTACACCTTC.

This clonotype showed up many times. Since it is a stray read in a library aimed at alpha chains, this beta chain has a size that is not meaningful. The rearrangement links TRBV2 to TRBJ2-7; TRBD2 aligns across 7 bases. The CDR3 sequence is 13 residues long. V gave up 6 bases and J gave up 6 bases; unmatched junction bases: 8. Germline V CDR1 and CDR2: SNHLY, FYNNEI. The CDR3 here is CASSIGLGAEQYF. Written as DNA, the CDR3 is TGTGCCAGCAGCATAGGACTAGGGGCCGAGCAGTACTTC.

This clonotype was counted a single time. Within a library made for alpha chains, this beta chain is off target, and its count is uninformative. The chain joins TRBV28 to TRBJ2-2, with D unclear. CDR3 size: 14 residues. V was cut by 2 bases and J by 4 bases, with 8 bases left in between. Germline V lookup: CDR1 MDHEN, CDR2 SYDVKM. The CDR3 DNA follows: TGTGCCAGCAGTTTAAGGAATCCCACCGGGGAGCTGTTTTTT. Translation: CASSLRNPTGELFF.

This clonotype is labeled as large (0.1 to 1%). The library was built for alpha chains, so this beta chain is an off-target read and its size means little. This chain links TRBV5-6 with TRBJ2-3; D remains ambiguous. Trimming stripped 0 bases from V and 2 bases from J, with 7 bases between. The CDR3 covers 14 residues. Germline-derived CDR1 and CDR2 are SGHDT and YYEEEE. The CDR3 DNA follows: TGTGCCAGCAGCTTGGCACAGCCCACAGATACGCAGTATTTT. Encoded protein: CASSLAQPTDTQYF.

This clonotype was observed many times. This beta chain appears as a stray read in a library generated for alpha chains; its size is not informative. The gene calls are TRBV20-1 and TRBJ2-1; 9 positions agree with TRBD1. CDR3 length: 14 residues. V was pared by 3 bases and J by 4 bases, with 4 bases of the junction left unmatched. Germline loops: CDR1 DFQATT, CDR2 SNEGSKA (reference sequence). The CDR3 protein is CSASGTGTYNEQFF. The CDR3 DNA sequence: TGCAGTGCTAGTGGGACAGGGACTTACAATGAGCAGTTCTTC.

This clonotype was detected many times. This beta chain appears as a stray read in a library generated for alpha chains; its size is not informative. This chain uses TRBV28 with TRBJ2-7; D possibly corresponds to TRBD1 (5 bases). Germline V gene lookup returns CDR1 MDHEN and CDR2 SYDVKM. The V and J ends lost 5 bases and 5 bases respectively, with 19 bases between them. The CDR3 runs 15 residues. CDR3 loop: CASSLSGQGSHEQYF. CDR3 sequence (DNA): TGTGCCAGCAGTCTTTCCGGGCAGGGTAGCCACGAGCAGTACTTC.

There are a few counts of this clonotype. This beta chain is a stray sequence in a library constructed for alpha chains; its clone size is not meaningful. The chain joins TRBV3-1 to TRBJ2-7; unclear D gene. Germline-derived CDR1 and CDR2 are LGHDT and YNNKEL (reference sequence). This CDR3 has 12 residues. Trimming took 0 bases from V and 3 from J, leaving 3 bases between them. In DNA form, the CDR3 reads TGTGCCAGCAGCCAAGACAGCTACGAGCAGTACTTC. This translates into CASSQDSYEQYF.

With respect to this clonotype: The library was prepared for alpha chains; this beta chain is a stray read, so its frequency means little. The chain uses TRBV11-2 and TRBJ2-1; 8 bases align to TRBD1. The length of the CDR3 is 14 residues. Unmatched junction bases numbered 9, after V lost 5 bases and J lost 9 bases. Germline values: CDR1 SGHAT, CDR2 FQNNGV. The CDR3 DNA follows: TGTGCCAGCAGCCAGGACAGGGTGGTTGGTGAGCAGTTCTTC. Its protein product is CASSQDRVVGEQFF. The full variable domain, in which reference TRBV11-2 and TRBJ2-1 provide the parts outside the CDR3, is EAGVAQSPRYKIIEKRQSVAFWCNPISGHATLYWYQQILGQGPKLLIQFQNNGVVDDSQLPKDRFSAERLKGVDSTLKIQPAKLEDSAVYLCASSQDRVVGEQFFGPGTRLTVL.

This clonotype was seen at least ten times. In a library made to pick up alpha chains, this beta chain is a stray read with a size that means little. The genes are TRBV20-1 and TRBJ1-1, with TRBD1 matching over 7 bases. V lost 6 bases to trimming and J lost 10 bases; unmatched junction nucleotides: 14. The CDR3 spans 13 residues. Germline V gene data show CDR1 as DFQATT and CDR2 as SNEGSKA (reference sequence). The CDR3 coding sequence is TGCAGTGCAAACAGGGGACAAGGAGACGTAGCTTTCTTT. Protein sequence: CSANRGQGDVAFF.

In this sample, this clonotype turned up many times. This beta chain came through as a stray read in a library set up for alpha chains, and its size says little. The chain uses TRBV3-1 and TRBJ1-4, with D maybe TRBD1 (6 bases). CDR3 length: 15 amino acids. V was trimmed by 6 bases and J by 8 bases, leaving 19 bases between them. CDR1 and CDR2 from the germline V gene are LGHDT and YNNKEL (reference sequence). In nucleotides, the CDR3 is TGTGCCAGCAGTCAGTGGGGGGCCCCCGGGGAAAAACTGTTTTTT. Translating gives CASSQWGAPGEKLFF.

In its sample, this clonotype was seen many times. With the library built for alpha chains, this beta chain is off target and its frequency is not meaningful. The chain employs TRBV28 and TRBJ2-4; D ambiguous. Trimming shortened V by 6 bases and J by 4 bases, and 19 bases separated the two germline ends. Germline CDR1 MDHEN, CDR2 SYDVKM. The length of the CDR3 is 16 residues. CDR3 sequence reads: CASRNLRSRKKNIQYF. Written as DNA, the CDR3 is TGTGCCAGCAGGAATTTGAGATCTAGAAAGAAAAACATTCAGTACTTC.